This T cell receptor (beta chain) was sequenced for a study of Graves' ophthalmopathy and Graves' hyperthyroidism. In the study overall: Sampling took place at initial diagnosis, with peripheral blood obtained before any treatment. Whole-study findings and limits: The model forecast ophthalmopathy progression, reaching roughly 64% sensitivity and approximately 79% specificity. Ophthalmopathy was separated from stable hyperthyroidism by a 13-signature model with 87.88% sensitivity and roughly 84% specificity.

The TCR beta CDR3 regions underwent amplification from RNA transcripts. The workflow started with a first-round RT-PCR run with HTBI primers and then moved on to a second-round multiplex PCR. TCRdb redid the calling of the multiplex PCR reads with MiXCR, one entry per CDR3 protein. The sample yields about 340,000 distinct CDR3 sequences, roughly 15% seen once. This clonotype has just one count. Its specificity is not known. The germline gives CDR1 MNHNS, CDR2 SASEGT. Trimming took 7 bases from V and 15 from J, leaving 22 bases between them. The CDR3 has 14 residues. This TCR derives from an adult man with Graves' ophthalmopathy. Input material: peripheral blood. The V and J genes are TRBV6-1 and TRBJ1-6; D is perhaps TRBD1 (6 bases). The CDR3 DNA reads as TGTGCCAGCACTCAGGGGACCGGATTAGGCTTCCTCCACTTT. Protein product: CASTQGTGLGFLHF.